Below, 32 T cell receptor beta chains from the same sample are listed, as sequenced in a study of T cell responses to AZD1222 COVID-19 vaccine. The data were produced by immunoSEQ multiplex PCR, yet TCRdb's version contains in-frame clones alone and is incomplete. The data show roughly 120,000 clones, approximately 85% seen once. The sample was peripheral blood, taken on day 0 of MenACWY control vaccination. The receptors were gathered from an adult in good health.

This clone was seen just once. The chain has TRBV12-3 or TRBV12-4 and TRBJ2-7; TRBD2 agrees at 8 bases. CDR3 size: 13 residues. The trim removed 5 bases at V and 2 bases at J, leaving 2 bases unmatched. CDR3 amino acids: CASSPGGAYEQYF. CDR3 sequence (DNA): TGTGCCAGCAGTCCGGGGGGGGCCTACGAGCAGTACTTC.

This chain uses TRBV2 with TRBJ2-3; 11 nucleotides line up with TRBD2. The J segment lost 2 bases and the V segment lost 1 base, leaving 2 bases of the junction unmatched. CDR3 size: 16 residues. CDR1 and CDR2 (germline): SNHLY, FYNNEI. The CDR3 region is CASSEGTSGFTDTQYF. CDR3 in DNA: TGTGCCAGCAGTGAAGGGACTAGCGGGTTCACAGATACGCAGTATTTT.

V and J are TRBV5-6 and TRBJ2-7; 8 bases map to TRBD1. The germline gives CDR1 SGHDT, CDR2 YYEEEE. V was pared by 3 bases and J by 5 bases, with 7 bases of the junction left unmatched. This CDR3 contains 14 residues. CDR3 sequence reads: CASSSRGQGHEQYF. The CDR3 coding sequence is TGTGCCAGCAGCTCACGAGGACAGGGCCACGAGCAGTACTTC.

The CDR3 bases are TGTGCCAGCAGCTTGGGACCCCAACCAGGGACCTACGAGCAGTACTTC. Residues: CASSLGPQPGTYEQYF. V is TRBV5-5 and J is TRBJ2-7; D may be TRBD1 (5 bases). Trimming left V 0 bases short and J 2 bases short, with 15 bases between. This CDR3 has 16 amino acids. Germline V gives CDR1 SGHKS, CDR2 YYEKEE (reference sequence).

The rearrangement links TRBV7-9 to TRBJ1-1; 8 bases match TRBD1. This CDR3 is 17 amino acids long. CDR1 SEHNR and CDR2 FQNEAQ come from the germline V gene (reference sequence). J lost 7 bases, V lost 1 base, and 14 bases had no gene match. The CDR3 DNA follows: TGTGCCAGCAGCTTAGGGACAGGGCAACCAGGGCGGGGTGAAGCTTTCTTT. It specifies CASSLGTGQPGRGEAFF.

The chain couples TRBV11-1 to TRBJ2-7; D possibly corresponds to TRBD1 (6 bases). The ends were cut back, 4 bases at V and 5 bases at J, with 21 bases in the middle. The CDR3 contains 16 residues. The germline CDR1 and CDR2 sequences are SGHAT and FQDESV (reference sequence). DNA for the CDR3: TGTGCCAGCAGCTCCACAACAACAGGGCACGTCGACGAGCAGTACTTC. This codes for CASSSTTTGHVDEQYF.

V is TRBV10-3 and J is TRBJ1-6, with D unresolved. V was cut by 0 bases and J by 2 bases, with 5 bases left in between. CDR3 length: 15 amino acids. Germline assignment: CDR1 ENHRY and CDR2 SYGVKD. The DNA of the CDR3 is TGTGCCATCAGTGAGTCGAGTCCCTATAATTCACCCCTCCACTTT. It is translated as CAISESSPYNSPLHF.

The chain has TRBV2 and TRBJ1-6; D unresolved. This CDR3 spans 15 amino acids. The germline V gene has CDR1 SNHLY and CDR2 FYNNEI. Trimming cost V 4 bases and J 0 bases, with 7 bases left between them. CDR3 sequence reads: CASSGSSSYNSPLHF. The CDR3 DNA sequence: TGTGCCAGCAGTGGATCGAGCTCCTATAATTCACCCCTCCACTTT.

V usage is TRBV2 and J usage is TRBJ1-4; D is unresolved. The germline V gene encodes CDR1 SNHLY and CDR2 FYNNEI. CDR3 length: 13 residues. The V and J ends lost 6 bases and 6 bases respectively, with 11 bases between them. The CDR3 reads CASRERDHEKLFF. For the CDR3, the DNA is TGTGCCAGCAGGGAAAGGGATCATGAAAAACTGTTTTTT.

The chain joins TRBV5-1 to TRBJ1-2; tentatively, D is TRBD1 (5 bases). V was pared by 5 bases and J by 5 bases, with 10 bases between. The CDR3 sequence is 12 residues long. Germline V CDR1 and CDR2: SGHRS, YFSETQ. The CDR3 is CASRETDYGYTF. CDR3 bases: TGCGCCAGCAGAGAGACAGATTATGGCTACACCTTC.

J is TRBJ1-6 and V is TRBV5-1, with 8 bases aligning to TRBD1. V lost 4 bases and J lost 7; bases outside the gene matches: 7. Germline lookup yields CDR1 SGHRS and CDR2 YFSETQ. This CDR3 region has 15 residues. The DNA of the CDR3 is TGCGCCAGCAGCCGGGACAGGAACGGGAATTCACCCCTCCACTTT. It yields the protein CASSRDRNGNSPLHF.

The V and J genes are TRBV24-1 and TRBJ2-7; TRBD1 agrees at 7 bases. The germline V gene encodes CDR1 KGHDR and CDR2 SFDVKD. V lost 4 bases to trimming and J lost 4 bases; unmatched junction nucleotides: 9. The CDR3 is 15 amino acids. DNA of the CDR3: TGTGCCACCAGTGACCCGGGACAGAGTAAATACGAGCAGTACTTC. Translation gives CATSDPGQSKYEQYF.

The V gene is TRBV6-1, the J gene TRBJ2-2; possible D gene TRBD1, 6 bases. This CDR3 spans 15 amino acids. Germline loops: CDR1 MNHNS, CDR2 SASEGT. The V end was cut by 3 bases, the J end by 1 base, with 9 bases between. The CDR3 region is CASSDRTVNTGELFF. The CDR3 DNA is TGTGCCAGCAGTGATCGGACAGTGAACACCGGGGAGCTGTTTTTT.

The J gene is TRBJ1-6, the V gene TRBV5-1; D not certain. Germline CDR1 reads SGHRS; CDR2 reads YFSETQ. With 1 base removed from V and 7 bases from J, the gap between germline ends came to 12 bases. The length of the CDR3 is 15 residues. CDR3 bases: TGCGCCAGCAGCTTGAACCCTCGCAGGAATTCACCCCTCCACTTT. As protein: CASSLNPRRNSPLHF.

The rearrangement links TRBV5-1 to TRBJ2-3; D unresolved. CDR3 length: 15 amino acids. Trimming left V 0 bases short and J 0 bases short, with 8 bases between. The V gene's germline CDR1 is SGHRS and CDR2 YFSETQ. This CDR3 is CASSLERPSTDTQYF. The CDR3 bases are TGCGCCAGCAGCTTGGAGCGCCCTAGCACAGATACGCAGTATTTT.

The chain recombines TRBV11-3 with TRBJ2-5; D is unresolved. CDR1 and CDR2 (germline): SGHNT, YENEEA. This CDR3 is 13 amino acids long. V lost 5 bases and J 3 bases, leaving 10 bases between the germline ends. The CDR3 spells CASSQDGEETQYF. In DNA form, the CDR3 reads TGTGCCAGCAGCCAGGATGGGGAAGAGACCCAGTACTTC. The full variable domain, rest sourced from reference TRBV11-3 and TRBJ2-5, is EAGVVQSPRYKIIEKKQPVAFWCNPISGHNTLYWYLQNLGQGPELLIRYENEEAVDDSQLPKDRFSAERLKGVDSTLKIQPAELGDSAVYLCASSQDGEETQYFGPGTRLLVL.

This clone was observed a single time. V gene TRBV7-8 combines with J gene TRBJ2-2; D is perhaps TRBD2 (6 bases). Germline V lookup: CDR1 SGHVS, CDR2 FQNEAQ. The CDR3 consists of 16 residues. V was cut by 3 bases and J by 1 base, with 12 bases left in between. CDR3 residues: CASSFQAGLNTGELFF. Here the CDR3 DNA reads TGTGCCAGCAGCTTTCAAGCGGGCCTGAACACCGGGGAGCTGTTTTTT.

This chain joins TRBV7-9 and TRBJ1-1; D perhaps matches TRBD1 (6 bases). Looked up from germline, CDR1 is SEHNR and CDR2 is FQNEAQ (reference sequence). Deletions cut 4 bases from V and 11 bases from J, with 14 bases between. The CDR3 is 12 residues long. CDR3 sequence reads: CASSSETGGAFF. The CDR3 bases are TGTGCCAGCAGCTCCGAGACAGGAGGGGCTTTCTTT.

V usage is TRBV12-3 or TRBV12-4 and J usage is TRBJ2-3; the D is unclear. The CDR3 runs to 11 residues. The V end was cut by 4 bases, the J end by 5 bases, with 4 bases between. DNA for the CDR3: TGTGCCAGCAGTTACCGAGATACGCAGTATTTT. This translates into CASSYRDTQYF.

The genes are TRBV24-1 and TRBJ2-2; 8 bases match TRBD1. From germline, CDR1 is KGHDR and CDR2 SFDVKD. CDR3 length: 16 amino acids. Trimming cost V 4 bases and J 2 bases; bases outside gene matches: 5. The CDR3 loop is CATSESDRGNTGELFF. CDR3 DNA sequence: TGTGCCACCAGTGAGTCCGACAGGGGAAACACCGGGGAGCTGTTTTTT.

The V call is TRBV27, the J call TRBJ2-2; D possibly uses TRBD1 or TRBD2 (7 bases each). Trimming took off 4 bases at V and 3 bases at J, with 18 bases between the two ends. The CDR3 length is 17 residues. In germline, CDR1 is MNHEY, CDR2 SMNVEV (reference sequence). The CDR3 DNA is TGTGCCAGCAGTTCTTTCAGGGAGGGGGCGGACACCGGGGAGCTGTTTTTT. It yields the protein CASSSFREGADTGELFF.

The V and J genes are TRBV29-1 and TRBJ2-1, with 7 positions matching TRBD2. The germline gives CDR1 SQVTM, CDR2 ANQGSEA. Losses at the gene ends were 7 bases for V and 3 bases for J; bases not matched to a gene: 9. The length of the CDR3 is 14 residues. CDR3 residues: CSAFGEGNYNEQFF. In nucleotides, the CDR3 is TGCAGCGCCTTTGGGGAGGGGAACTACAATGAGCAGTTCTTC.

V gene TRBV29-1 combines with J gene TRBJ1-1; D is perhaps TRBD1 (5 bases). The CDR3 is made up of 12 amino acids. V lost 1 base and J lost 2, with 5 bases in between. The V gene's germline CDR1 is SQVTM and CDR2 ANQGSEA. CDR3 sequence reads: CSVEGTNTEAFF. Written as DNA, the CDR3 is TGCAGCGTTGAAGGGACAAACACTGAAGCTTTCTTT.

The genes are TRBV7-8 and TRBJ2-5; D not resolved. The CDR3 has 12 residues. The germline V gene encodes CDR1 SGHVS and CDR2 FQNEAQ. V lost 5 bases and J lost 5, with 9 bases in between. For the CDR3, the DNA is TGTGCCAGCAGCCGCGCCAAGGAGACCCAGTACTTC. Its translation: CASSRAKETQYF.

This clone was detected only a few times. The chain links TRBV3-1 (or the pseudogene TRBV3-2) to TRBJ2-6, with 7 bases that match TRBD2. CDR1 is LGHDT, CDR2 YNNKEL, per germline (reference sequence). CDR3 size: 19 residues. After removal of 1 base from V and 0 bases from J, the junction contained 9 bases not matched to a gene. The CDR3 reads CASSQVRSGANSGANVLTF. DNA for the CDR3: TGTGCCAGCAGCCAAGTTAGAAGCGGGGCGAACTCTGGGGCCAACGTCCTGACTTTC.

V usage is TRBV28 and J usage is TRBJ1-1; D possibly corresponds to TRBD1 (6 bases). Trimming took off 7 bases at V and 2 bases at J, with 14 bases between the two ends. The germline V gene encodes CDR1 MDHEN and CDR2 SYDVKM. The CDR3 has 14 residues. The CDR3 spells CASIAGDFNTEAFF. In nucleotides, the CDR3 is TGTGCCAGCATTGCAGGGGACTTCAACACTGAAGCTTTCTTT. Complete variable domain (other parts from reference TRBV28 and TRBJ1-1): DVKVTQSSRYLVKRTGEKVFLECVQDMDHENMFWYRQDPGLGLRLIYFSYDVKMKEKGDIPEGYSVSREKKERFSLILESASTNQTSMYLCASIAGDFNTEAFFGQGTRLTVV.

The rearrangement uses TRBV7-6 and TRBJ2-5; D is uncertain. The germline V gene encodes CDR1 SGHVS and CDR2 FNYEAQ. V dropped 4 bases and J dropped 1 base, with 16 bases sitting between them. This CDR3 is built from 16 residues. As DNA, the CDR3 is TGTGCCAGCAGCTCTGGTGACACTGCCGTCCAAGAGACCCAGTACTTC. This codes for CASSSGDTAVQETQYF.

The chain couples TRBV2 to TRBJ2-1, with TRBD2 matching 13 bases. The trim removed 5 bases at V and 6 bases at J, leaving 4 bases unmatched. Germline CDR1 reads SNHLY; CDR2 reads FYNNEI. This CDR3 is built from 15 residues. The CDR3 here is CASSKRTSGGNEQFF. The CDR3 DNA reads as TGTGCCAGCAGTAAACGGACTAGCGGGGGCAATGAGCAGTTCTTC.

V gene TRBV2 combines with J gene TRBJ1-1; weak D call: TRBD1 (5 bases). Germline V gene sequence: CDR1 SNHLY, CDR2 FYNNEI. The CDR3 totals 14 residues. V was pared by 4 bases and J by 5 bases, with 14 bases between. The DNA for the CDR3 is TGTGCCAGCAGTGCAGGTCCCCAGGGAACTGAAGCTTTCTTT. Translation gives CASSAGPQGTEAFF.

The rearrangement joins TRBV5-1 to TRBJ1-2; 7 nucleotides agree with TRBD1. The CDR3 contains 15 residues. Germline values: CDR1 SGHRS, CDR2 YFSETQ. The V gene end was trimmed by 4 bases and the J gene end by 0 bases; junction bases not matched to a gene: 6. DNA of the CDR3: TGCGCCAGCAGCGGCGGGACAGTAGCTAACTATGGCTACACCTTC. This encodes CASSGGTVANYGYTF.

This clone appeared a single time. The CDR3 reads CASSDAGTSRGYGYTF. The CDR3 nucleotides read TGTGCCAGCAGTGACGCCGGGACCTCACGGGGCTATGGCTACACCTTC. V and J are TRBV28 and TRBJ1-2; D is perhaps TRBD1 (5 bases). Germline CDR1 MDHEN, CDR2 SYDVKM. The V end was cut by 5 bases, the J end by 4 bases, with 20 bases between. The CDR3 covers 16 residues.

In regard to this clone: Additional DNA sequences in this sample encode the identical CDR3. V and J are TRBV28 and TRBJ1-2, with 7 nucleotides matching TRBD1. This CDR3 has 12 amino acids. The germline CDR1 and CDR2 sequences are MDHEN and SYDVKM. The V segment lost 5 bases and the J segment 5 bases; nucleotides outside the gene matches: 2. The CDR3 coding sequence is TGTGCCAGCAGTCTACAGGGGTATGGCTACACCTTC. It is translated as CASSLQGYGYTF.